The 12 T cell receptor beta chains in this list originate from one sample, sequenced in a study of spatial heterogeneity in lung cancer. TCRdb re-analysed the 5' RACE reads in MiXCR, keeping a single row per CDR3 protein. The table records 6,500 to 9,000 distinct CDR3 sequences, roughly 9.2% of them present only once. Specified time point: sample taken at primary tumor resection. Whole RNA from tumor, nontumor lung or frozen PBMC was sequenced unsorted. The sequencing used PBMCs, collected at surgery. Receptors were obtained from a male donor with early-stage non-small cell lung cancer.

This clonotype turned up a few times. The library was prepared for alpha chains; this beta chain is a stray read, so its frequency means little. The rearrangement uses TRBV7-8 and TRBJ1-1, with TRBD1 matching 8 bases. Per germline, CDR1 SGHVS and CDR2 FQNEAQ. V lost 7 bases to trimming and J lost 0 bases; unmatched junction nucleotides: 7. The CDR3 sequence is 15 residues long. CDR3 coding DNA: TGTGCCAGCAACGTTTGGGGACAGGTGAACACTGAAGCTTTCTTT. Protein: CASNVWGQVNTEAFF.

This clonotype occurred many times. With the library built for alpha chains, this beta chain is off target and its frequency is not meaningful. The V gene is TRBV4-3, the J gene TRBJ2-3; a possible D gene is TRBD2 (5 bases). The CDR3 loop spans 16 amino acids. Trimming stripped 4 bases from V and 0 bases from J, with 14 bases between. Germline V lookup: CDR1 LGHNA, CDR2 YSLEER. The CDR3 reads CASSPASGISTDTQYF. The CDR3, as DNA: TGCGCCAGCAGCCCGGCCTCCGGGATTAGCACAGATACGCAGTATTTT.

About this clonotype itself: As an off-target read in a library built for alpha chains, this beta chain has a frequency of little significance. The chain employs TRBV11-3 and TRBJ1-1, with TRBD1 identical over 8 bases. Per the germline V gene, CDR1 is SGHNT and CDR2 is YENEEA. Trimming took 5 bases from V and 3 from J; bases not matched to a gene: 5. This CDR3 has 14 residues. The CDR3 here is CASSARQGYTEAFF. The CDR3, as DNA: TGTGCCAGCAGCGCCAGACAGGGGTACACTGAAGCTTTCTTT.

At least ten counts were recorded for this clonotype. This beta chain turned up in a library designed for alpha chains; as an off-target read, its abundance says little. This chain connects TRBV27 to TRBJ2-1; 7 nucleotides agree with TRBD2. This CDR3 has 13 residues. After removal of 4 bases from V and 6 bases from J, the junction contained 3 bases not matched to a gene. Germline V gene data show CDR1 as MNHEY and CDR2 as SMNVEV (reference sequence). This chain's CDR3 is CASSWGGGNEQFF. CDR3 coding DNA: TGTGCCAGCAGTTGGGGGGGTGGCAATGAGCAGTTCTTC.

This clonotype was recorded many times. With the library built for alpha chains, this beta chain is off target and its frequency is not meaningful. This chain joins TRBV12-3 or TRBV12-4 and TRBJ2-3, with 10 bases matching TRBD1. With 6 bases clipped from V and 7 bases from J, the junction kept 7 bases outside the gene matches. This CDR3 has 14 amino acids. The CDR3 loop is CASSSADRGNTQYF. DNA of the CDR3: TGTGCCAGCAGCTCCGCGGACAGGGGGAATACGCAGTATTTT.

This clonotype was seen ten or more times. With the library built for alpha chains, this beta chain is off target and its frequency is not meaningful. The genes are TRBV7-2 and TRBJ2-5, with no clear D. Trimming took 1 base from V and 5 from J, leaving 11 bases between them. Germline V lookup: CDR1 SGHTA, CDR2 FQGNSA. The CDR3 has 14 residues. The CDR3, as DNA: TGTGCCAGCAGCTTAGGGGAAGGGTTGGAGACCCAGTACTTC. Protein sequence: CASSLGEGLETQYF.

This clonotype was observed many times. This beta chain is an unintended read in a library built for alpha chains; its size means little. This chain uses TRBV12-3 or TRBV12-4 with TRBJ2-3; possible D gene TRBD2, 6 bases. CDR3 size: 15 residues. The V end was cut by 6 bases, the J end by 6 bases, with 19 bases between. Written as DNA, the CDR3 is TGTGCCAGCAGGAAACGGGACTTCTTATCTGATACGCAGTATTTT. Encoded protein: CASRKRDFLSDTQYF.

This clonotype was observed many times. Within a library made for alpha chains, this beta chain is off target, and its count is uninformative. CDR3 coding DNA: TGCAGCGTCGCAGGCGGTTCCTCGCTTCTCCGGGGGTCTAACTATGGCTACACCTTC. It yields the protein CSVAGGSSLLRGSNYGYTF. V is TRBV29-1 and J is TRBJ1-2; TRBD1 is a possible D gene (5 bases). This CDR3 contains 19 residues. Trimming stripped 6 bases from V and 0 bases from J, with 29 bases between. Germline-derived CDR1 and CDR2 are SQVTM and ANQGSEA.

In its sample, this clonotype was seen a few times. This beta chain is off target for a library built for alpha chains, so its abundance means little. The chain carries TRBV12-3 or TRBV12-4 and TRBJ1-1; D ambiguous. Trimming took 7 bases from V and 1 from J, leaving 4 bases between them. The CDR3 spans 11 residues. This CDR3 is CASKGNTEAFF. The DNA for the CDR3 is TGTGCCAGCAAGGGGAACACTGAAGCTTTCTTT.

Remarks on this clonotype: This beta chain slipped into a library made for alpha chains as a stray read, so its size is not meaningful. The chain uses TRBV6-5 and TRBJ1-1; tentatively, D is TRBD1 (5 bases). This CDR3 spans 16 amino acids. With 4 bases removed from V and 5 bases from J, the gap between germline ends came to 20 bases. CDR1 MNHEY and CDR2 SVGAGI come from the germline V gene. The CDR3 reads CASSSPLGGEGTEAFF. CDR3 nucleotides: TGTGCCAGCAGTTCACCCTTGGGGGGGGAAGGTACTGAAGCTTTCTTT.

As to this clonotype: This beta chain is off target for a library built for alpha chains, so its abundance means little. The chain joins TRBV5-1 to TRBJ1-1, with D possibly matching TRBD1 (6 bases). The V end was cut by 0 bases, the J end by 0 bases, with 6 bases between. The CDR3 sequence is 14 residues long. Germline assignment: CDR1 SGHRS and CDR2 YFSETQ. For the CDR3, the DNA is TGCGCCAGCAGCTTGGGACAGGTGAACACTGAAGCTTTCTTT. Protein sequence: CASSLGQVNTEAFF.

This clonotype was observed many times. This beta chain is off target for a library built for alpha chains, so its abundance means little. CDR3 sequence: CSASGDVQETQYF. The CDR3 DNA reads as TGCAGCGCCTCGGGGGACGTACAAGAGACCCAGTACTTC. The chain combines TRBV29-1 with TRBJ2-5; weak D call: TRBD2 (6 bases). The V end was cut by 7 bases, the J end by 2 bases, with 14 bases between. The germline V gene encodes CDR1 SQVTM and CDR2 ANQGSEA. This CDR3 has 13 residues.